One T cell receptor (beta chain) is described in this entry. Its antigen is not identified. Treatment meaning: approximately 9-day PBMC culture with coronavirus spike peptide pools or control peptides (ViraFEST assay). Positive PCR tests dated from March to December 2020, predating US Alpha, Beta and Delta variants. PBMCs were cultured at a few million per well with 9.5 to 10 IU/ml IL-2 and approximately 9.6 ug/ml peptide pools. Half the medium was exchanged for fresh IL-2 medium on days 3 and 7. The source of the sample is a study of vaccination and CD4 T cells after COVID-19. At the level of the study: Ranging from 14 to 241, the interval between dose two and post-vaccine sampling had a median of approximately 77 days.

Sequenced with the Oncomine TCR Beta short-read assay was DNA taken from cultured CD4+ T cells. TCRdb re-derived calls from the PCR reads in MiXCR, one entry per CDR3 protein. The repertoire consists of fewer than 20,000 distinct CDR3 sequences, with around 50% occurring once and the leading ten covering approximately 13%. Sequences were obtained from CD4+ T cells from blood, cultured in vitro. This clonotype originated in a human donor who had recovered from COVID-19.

CDR3 sequence (DNA): TGCGCCAGCAGCTTGGCACAGGGCCCCTTTGAAGCTTTCTTT. It yields the protein CASSLAQGPFEAFF. The gene calls are TRBV5-1 and TRBJ1-1; possible D gene TRBD1, 6 bases. Trimming cost V 0 bases and J 7 bases, with 13 bases left between them. Germline V gives CDR1 SGHRS, CDR2 YFSETQ. There are 14 residues in the CDR3.